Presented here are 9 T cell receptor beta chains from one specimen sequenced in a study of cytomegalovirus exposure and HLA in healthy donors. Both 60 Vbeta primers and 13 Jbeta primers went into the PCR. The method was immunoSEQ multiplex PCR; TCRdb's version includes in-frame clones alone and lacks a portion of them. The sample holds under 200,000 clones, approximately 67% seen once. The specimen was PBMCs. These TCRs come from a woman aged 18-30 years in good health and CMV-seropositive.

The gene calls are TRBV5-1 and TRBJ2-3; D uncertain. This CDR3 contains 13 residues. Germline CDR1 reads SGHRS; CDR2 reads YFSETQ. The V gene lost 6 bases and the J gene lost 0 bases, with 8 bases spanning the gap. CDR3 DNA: TGCGCCAGCAAAAGCTCTAGCACAGATACGCAGTATTTT. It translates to CASKSSSTDTQYF.

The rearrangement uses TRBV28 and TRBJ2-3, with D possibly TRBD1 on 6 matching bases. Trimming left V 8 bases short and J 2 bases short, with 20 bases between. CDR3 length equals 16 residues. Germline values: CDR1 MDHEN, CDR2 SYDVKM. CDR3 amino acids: CASQLRGKISTDTQYF. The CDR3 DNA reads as TGTGCCAGCCAACTCAGGGGCAAGATATCCACAGATACGCAGTATTTT.

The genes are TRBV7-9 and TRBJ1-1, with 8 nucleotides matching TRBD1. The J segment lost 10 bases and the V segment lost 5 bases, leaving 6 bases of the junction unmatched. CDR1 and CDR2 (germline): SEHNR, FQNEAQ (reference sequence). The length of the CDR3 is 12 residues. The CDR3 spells CASSPEQGAAFF. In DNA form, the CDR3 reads TGTGCCAGCAGCCCAGAGCAGGGGGCAGCTTTCTTT.

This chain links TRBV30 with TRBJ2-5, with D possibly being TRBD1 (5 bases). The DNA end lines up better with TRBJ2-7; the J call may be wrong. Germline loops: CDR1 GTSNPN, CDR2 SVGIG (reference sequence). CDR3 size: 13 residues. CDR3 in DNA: TGTGCCTGCGAACAGGAGTACTCCTACGAGCAGTACTTC. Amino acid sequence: CACEQEYSYEQYF.

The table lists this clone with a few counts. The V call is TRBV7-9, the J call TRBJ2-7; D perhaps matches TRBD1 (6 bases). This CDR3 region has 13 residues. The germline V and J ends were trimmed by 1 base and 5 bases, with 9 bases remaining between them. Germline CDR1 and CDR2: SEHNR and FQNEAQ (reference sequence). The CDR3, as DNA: TGTGCCAGCAGCTTAGAGACAGGAGACGAGCAGTACTTC. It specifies CASSLETGDEQYF.

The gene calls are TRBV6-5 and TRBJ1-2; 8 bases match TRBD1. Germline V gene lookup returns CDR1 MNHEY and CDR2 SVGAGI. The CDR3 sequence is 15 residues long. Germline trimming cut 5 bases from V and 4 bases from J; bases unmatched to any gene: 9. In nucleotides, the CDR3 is TGTGCCAGCAGTACAGCCGGGACAGGTCCCTATGGCTACACCTTC. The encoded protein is CASSTAGTGPYGYTF.

The CDR3 spells CASRGTRDYNEQFF. CDR3 DNA sequence: TGTGCCAGCAGAGGGACTAGGGACTACAATGAGCAGTTCTTC. The chain couples TRBV2 to TRBJ2-1; 8 positions match TRBD2. The CDR3 has 14 amino acids. V shed 6 bases, J shed 3 bases, and the junction held 4 bases outside the gene matches. CDR1 and CDR2 (germline): SNHLY, FYNNEI.

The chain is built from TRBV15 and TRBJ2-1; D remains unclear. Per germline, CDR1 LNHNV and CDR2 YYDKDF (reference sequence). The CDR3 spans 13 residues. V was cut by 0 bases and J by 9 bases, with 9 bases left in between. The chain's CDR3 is CATSRDLLSEQFF. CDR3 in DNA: TGTGCCACCAGCAGAGATTTACTAAGTGAGCAGTTCTTC.

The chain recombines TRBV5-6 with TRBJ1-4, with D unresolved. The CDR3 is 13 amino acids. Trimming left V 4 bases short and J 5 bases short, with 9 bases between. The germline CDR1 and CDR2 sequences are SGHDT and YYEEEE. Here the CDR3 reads CASSLFGNEKLFF. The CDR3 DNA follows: TGTGCCAGCAGCCTCTTCGGGAATGAAAAACTGTTTTTT.